The T cell receptor (beta chain) described here comes from a study of control samples from healthy donors and cancer patients. The method was immunoSEQ multiplex PCR; TCRdb's version includes in-frame clones alone and lacks a portion of them. The sample records 40,000 to 55,000 clones, 93% being singletons. V gave up 4 bases and J gave up 0 bases, with 22 bases separating them. The V gene's germline CDR1 is SQVTM and CDR2 ANQGSEA. The CDR3 is 17 amino acids. The rearrangement uses TRBV29-1 and TRBJ2-7; TRBD2 might be the D (6 bases). This clonotype was sampled from a woman between 45 and 65 years old with head and neck cancer. Sequenced input: PBMCs. The chain's CDR3 is CSVVALQAGGASYEQYF. CDR3 DNA sequence: TGCAGCGTTGTCGCCCTTCAAGCTGGAGGGGCCTCCTACGAGCAGTACTTC.